The present T cell receptor (beta chain) was sequenced within a study of shared clonotypes between healthy human individuals. The CDR3 is 14 amino acids. Trimming removed 3 bases from V and 9 bases from J; junction bases left unmatched: 7. Germline V gene lookup returns CDR1 SGHRS and CDR2 YFSETQ. Sequencing used immunoSEQ multiplex PCR; TCRdb keeps in-frame clones, though not all of them. Among some 470,000 clones, around 80% were seen once, and the ten largest hold 10% to 15%. The chain recombines TRBV5-1 with TRBJ2-1; the match to TRBD1 covers 9 bases. Material: PBMCs. This receptor was taken from a woman aged 40-49 years in good health. Some clones in this sample may be carry-over from other donors' samples. The CDR3 bases are TGCGCCAGCAGCTGGAGGGACAGGGAGGCTGAGCAGTTCTTC. This sequence encodes CASSWRDREAEQFF.